This T cell receptor beta chain was sequenced for a study of T cell responses to AZD1222 COVID-19 vaccine. Repertoires were generated with immunoSEQ multiplex PCR, while TCRdb's copy carries only in-frame clones and drops some. The data show under 150,000 clones, about nine tenths seen once. The germline CDR1 and CDR2 sequences are MNHEY and SVGAGI. The CDR3 spans 14 residues. Trimming removed 0 bases at V and 5 bases at J, with 10 bases between. Sequencing was performed on peripheral blood, taken on day 0 of AZD1222 vaccination. This clonotype originated in an adult in good health. V and J are TRBV6-5 and TRBJ1-2; D is undetermined. CDR3 DNA sequence: TGTGCCAGCAGTTACTCGAACTCTGTATATGGCTACACCTTC. Translated, it gives CASSYSNSVYGYTF.